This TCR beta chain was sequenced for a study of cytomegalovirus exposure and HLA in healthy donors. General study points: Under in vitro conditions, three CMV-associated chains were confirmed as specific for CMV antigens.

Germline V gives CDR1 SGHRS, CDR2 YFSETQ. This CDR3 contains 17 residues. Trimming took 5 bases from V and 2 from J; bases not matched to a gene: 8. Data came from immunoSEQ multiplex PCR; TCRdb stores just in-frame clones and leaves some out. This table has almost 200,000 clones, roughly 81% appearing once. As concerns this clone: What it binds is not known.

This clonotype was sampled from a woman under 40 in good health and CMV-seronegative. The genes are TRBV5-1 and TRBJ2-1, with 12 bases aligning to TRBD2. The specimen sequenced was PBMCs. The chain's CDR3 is CASRTSGGPITYNEQFF. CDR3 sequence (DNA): TGCGCCAGCAGGACTAGCGGGGGCCCGATAACCTACAATGAGCAGTTCTTC.